The sequence of this TCR beta chain was determined in a study of identical twins. The CDR3 contains 12 residues. The germline V and J ends were trimmed by 3 bases and 3 bases, with 9 bases remaining between them. Germline CDR1 reads DFQATT; CDR2 reads SNEGSKA (reference sequence). TCRdb called the 5' RACE reads again in MiXCR, with one record for every CDR3 protein. The table has hundreds of thousands of distinct CDR3 sequences, about 20% seen once. This sample also belongs to another study, concerning T cells expressing NK-cell markers.

The TCR comes from a woman in her late teens or twenties in good health. Sequencing input: PBMCs. The J gene is TRBJ2-7, the V gene TRBV20-1; D gene uncertain. In DNA, the CDR3 is TGCAGTGCTAGTACTCTCAACTACGAGCAGTACTTC. Amino acid sequence: CSASTLNYEQYF.